One sample yielded the 18 T cell receptor beta chains listed below, sequenced in a study of regulatory T cells in long-lasting Graves disease. Specified time point: newly diagnosed GD, antithyroid drugs for less than 3 months. RNA from PBMCs was the source of the TCR library. Libraries of TCR beta came from iRepertoire HTBI primers plus Arm-PCR of CDR3 regions. TCRdb called the multiplex PCR reads again in MiXCR, with one record for every CDR3 protein. Of a few hundred thousand distinct CDR3 sequences in the sample, approximately 16% were seen once. These data are also associated with another study on T cells in Graves' hyperthyroidism and ophthalmopathy.

Material: peripheral blood mononuclear cells (PBMCs), obtained at new diagnosis, from a patient treated with antithyroid drugs. These receptors were taken from a young woman with Graves disease.

This clonotype was seen at least ten times. The chain employs TRBV3-1 and TRBJ2-1; D unresolved. The germline V gene has CDR1 LGHDT and CDR2 YNNKEL (reference sequence). This CDR3 contains 15 residues. The V gene lost 1 base and the J gene lost 5 bases, with 12 bases spanning the gap. CDR3: CASSQGPGLHNEQFF. CDR3 DNA: TGTGCCAGCAGCCAAGGTCCAGGCCTCCACAATGAGCAGTTCTTC.

This clonotype was counted at least ten times. The V gene is TRBV4-1, the J gene TRBJ1-5, with D hard to call. The CDR3 length is 13 residues. Trimming removed 0 bases from V and 6 bases from J, with 6 bases in between. Germline loops: CDR1 MGHRA, CDR2 YSYEKL. The CDR3: CASSQEESQPQHF. CDR3 sequence (DNA): TGCGCCAGCAGCCAAGAAGAGTCTCAGCCCCAGCATTTT.

The chain links TRBV3-1 to TRBJ1-2; D uncertain. V lost 0 bases, J lost 1 base, and 6 bases lay in between. Per the germline V gene, CDR1 is LGHDT and CDR2 is YNNKEL (reference sequence). CDR3 size: 14 residues. DNA for the CDR3: TGTGCCAGCAGCCAAGATGCGGGTAACTATGGCTACACCTTC. Translating gives CASSQDAGNYGYTF.

CDR3 in amino acids: CASSQGQYYGYTF. The CDR3 DNA sequence: TGTGCCAGCAGCCAAGGGCAGTACTATGGCTACACCTTC. V gene TRBV14 combines with J gene TRBJ1-2; no definite D call. The CDR3 covers 13 residues. V shed 1 base and J shed 3 bases, with 6 bases lying between them. Per the germline V gene, CDR1 is SGHDN and CDR2 is FVKESK. Full variable domain (missing parts from reference TRBV14 and TRBJ1-2): EAGVTQFPSHSVIEKGQTVTLRCDPISGHDNLYWYRRVMGKEIKFLLHFVKESKQDESGMPNNRFLAERTGGTYSTLKVQPAELEDSGVYFCASSQGQYYGYTFGSGTRLTVV.

This clonotype was recorded many times. V and J are TRBV6-1 and TRBJ2-3; 16 positions match TRBD2. The germline V gene has CDR1 MNHNS and CDR2 SASEGT. This CDR3 is 22 amino acids long. The ends lost 6 bases at V and 4 bases at J; junction bases unmatched: 22. CDR3 residues: CASSSLTPGLAGGLAGPDTQYF. The CDR3 bases are TGTGCCAGCAGCTCGTTGACCCCGGGACTAGCGGGAGGGCTCGCGGGCCCAGATACGCAGTATTTT.

The J gene is TRBJ2-2, the V gene TRBV6-1, with 8 bases identical to TRBD1. V was clipped by 5 bases and J by 7 bases; unmatched bases: 9. This CDR3 has 15 amino acids. Germline V CDR1 and CDR2: MNHNS, SASEGT. The CDR3 here is CASSKGDRFGGELFF. DNA of the CDR3: TGTGCCAGCAGTAAAGGGGACAGGTTCGGCGGGGAGCTGTTTTTT.

Ten or more counts support this clonotype. The chain is built from TRBV24-1 and TRBJ2-1; D is perhaps TRBD1 (5 bases). Germline V CDR1 and CDR2: KGHDR, SFDVKD. The CDR3 runs to 16 residues. The V gene lost 3 bases and the J gene lost 4 bases, with 15 bases spanning the gap. The CDR3 protein is CATSDLRAGRYNEQFF. The CDR3 DNA is TGTGCCACCAGTGATCTCAGGGCAGGGCGATACAATGAGCAGTTCTTC.

In its sample, this clonotype was seen a few times. The rearrangement links TRBV5-1 to TRBJ1-5, with 7 positions matching TRBD1. The CDR3 has 16 residues. V lost 0 bases, J lost 6 bases, and 9 bases stayed unmatched. Germline V gene sequence: CDR1 SGHRS, CDR2 YFSETQ. CDR3 coding DNA: TGCGCCAGCAGCTTGGACCTCCGGGACAGAGGTCAGCCCCAGCATTTT. Protein: CASSLDLRDRGQPQHF. Drawing the rest from reference TRBV5-1 and TRBJ1-5, the complete variable domain is KAGVTQTPRYLIKTRGQQVTLSCSPISGHRSVSWYQQTPGQGLQFLFEYFSETQRNKGNFPGRFSGRQFSNSRSEMNVSTLELGDSALYLCASSLDLRDRGQPQHFGDGTRLSIL.

This rearrangement joins TRBV6-2 or TRBV6-3 to TRBJ1-1; 10 bases fit TRBD1. Losses at the gene ends were 6 bases for V and 3 bases for J; bases not matched to a gene: 4. Germline CDR1 is MNHEY and CDR2 is SVGEGT. The length of the CDR3 is 14 residues. The CDR3 DNA reads as TGTGCCAGCAGAGACAGGGGGCTGGACACTGAAGCTTTCTTT. Amino acid sequence: CASRDRGLDTEAFF.

This chain joins TRBV27 and TRBJ2-6; the match to TRBD1 covers 12 bases. Germline CDR1 MNHEY, CDR2 SMNVEV (reference sequence). The CDR3 runs 17 residues. The junction had 4 bases not matched to a gene; V was cut back by 5 bases and J by 2 bases. The CDR3 DNA follows: TGTGCCAGCAGTGCAGGGACAGGGGGCGCTGGGGCCAACGTCCTGACTTTC. Residues: CASSAGTGGAGANVLTF.

The rearrangement uses TRBV19 and TRBJ2-7, with a tentative D call TRBD1 (5 bases). CDR1 LNHDA and CDR2 SQIVND come from the germline V gene (reference sequence). The CDR3 length is 14 residues. V lost 5 bases to trimming and J lost 3 bases, with 14 bases between them. The CDR3 DNA reads TGTGCCAGTAGTCCGCGACAGAATCTCTACGAGCAGTACTTC. It specifies CASSPRQNLYEQYF.

The table lists this clonotype with many counts. The chain employs TRBV27 and TRBJ2-3; 8 positions match TRBD2. Germline CDR1 reads MNHEY; CDR2 reads SMNVEV (reference sequence). The V segment lost 0 bases and the J segment 4 bases; nucleotides outside the gene matches: 3. The CDR3 length is 15 residues. This CDR3 reads CASSLSRGRSDTQYF. Written as DNA, the CDR3 is TGTGCCAGCAGTTTATCGCGCGGGAGGTCAGATACGCAGTATTTT.

The rearrangement uses TRBV6-1 and TRBJ2-3, with TRBD1 matching 7 bases. Losses at the gene ends were 5 bases for V and 3 bases for J; bases not matched to a gene: 2. CDR1 MNHNS and CDR2 SASEGT come from the germline V gene. This CDR3 is 13 amino acids long. CDR3 sequence (DNA): TGTGCCAGCAGTAGGGGGCGGACAGATACGCAGTATTTT. It translates to CASSRGRTDTQYF.

A single count supports this clonotype. V gene TRBV28 combines with J gene TRBJ2-3; 8 bases are shared with TRBD2. Germline CDR1 is MDHEN and CDR2 is SYDVKM. The trim removed 8 bases at V and 0 bases at J, leaving 4 bases unmatched. The CDR3 sequence is 14 residues long. CDR3 nucleotide sequence: TGTGCCAGCTGCCCTAGCGGGAGCACAGATACGCAGTATTTT. Its protein is CASCPSGSTDTQYF. Full variable domain (outside the CDR3, taken from reference TRBV28 and TRBJ2-3): DVKVTQSSRYLVKRTGEKVFLECVQDMDHENMFWYRQDPGLGLRLIYFSYDVKMKEKGDIPEGYSVSREKKERFSLILESASTNQTSMYLCASCPSGSTDTQYFGPGTRLTVL.

Ten or more counts support this clonotype. Here the CDR3 reads CAIRTGVNYGYTF. The CDR3 nucleotides read TGTGCCATCAGGACAGGGGTAAACTATGGCTACACCTTC. The chain joins TRBV10-3 to TRBJ1-2; 8 nucleotides match TRBD1. V was clipped by 6 bases and J by 2 bases; unmatched bases: 2. The V gene's germline CDR1 is ENHRY and CDR2 SYGVKD. The CDR3 has 13 residues.

This sequence joins TRBV20-1 and TRBJ1-1; D is undetermined. Germline CDR1 reads DFQATT; CDR2 reads SNEGSKA (reference sequence). V shed 6 bases and J shed 1 base, with 9 bases lying between them. This CDR3 contains 12 residues. CDR3 sequence (DNA): TGCAGTGCGGCACAAGGGAACACTGAAGCTTTCTTT. Its protein is CSAAQGNTEAFF.

This clonotype has a count of ten or more. The chain uses TRBV7-9 and TRBJ2-1; 8 nucleotides match TRBD1. Losses at the gene ends were 0 bases for V and 7 bases for J; bases not matched to a gene: 5. Germline V gene data show CDR1 as SEHNR and CDR2 as FQNEAQ (reference sequence). This CDR3 comprises 15 residues. The CDR3 spells CASSLAQGARNEQFF. The CDR3 region has the DNA TGTGCCAGCAGCTTAGCCCAGGGGGCAAGAAATGAGCAGTTCTTC.

This clonotype occurred a few times. This sequence joins TRBV11-2 and TRBJ2-4, with D perhaps being TRBD1 or TRBD2 (10 bases each). The CDR3 consists of 21 residues. Germline V gives CDR1 SGHAT, CDR2 FQNNGV. The V end lost 5 bases, the J end lost 0 bases, and 29 bases lay between the germline ends. CDR3 in amino acids: CASSGVDRGLAGVLAKNIQYF. CDR3 DNA sequence: TGTGCCAGCAGCGGGGTCGACAGGGGGCTAGCGGGGGTACTAGCCAAAAACATTCAGTACTTC.